The 10 T cell receptor beta chains below were found in one sample sequenced in a study of T cells in women clearing cervical HPV infection listed by TCRdb under 2018. Library creation used the immunoSEQ multiplex PCR assay. Here the immuneACCESS table is served through TCRdb, limited to in-frame sequences with V and J called. Missing clones are a known gap in these copies; in checked studies unresolved V genes cover under half, and the rest lacks a known reason. The table for this sample shows some 41,000 clones. In total, the top ten clones hold 7.6% of the sample. Sequencing was done on a sample of blood buffy coat. The receptors derive from a woman aged 18 to 75 with a cervical HPV16 infection that either progressed to CIN3+ or cleared (not recorded which).

Points on this clone: The sequence runs out 3 residues before the end of the CDR3; the remainder is reconstructed from the germline J gene. This chain links TRBV18 with TRBJ1-2; weak D call: TRBD1 (6 bases). The CDR3 totals 13 residues. Per the germline V gene, CDR1 is KGHSH and CDR2 is LQKENI. V lost 3 bases, J lost 4 bases, and 9 bases lay in between. This CDR3 reads CASSPETGYGYTF. Incomplete CDR3 DNA: TGTGCCAGCTCACCCGAGACAGGCTATGGC.

A word on this clone: The CDR3 is cut off 3 residues early in the read; its end comes from the germline J gene. The rearrangement joins TRBV12-3 or TRBV12-4 to TRBJ2-4; 11 bases map to TRBD2. This CDR3 is built from 14 residues. V dropped 7 bases and J dropped 8; count of bases not matched to a gene: 7. CDR3 protein: CASKGLAENYIQYF. The DNA read from the CDR3 is TGTGCCAGCAAGGGACTAGCGGAGAATTACATT.

Remarks on this clone: The CDR3 is cut off 3 residues early in the read; its end comes from the germline J gene. J is TRBJ2-3 and V is TRBV20-1; maybe TRBD1 (6 bases). Germline V gene sequence: CDR1 DFQATT, CDR2 SNEGSKA (reference sequence). V gave up 3 bases and J gave up 0 bases, with 28 bases separating them. The CDR3 runs 20 residues. CDR3 in amino acids: CSASGNVQGVIFRSTDTQYF. CDR3 bases read: TGCAGTGCTAGTGGTAACGTACAGGGTGTTATATTTCGGAGCACAGATACG.

A remark on this clone: The read finishes 3 residues shy of the CDR3 end, and the germline J gene is used to complete it. This chain links TRBV24-1 with TRBJ2-1, with 9 bases matching TRBD1. CDR1 and CDR2 from the germline V gene are KGHDR and SFDVKD. This CDR3 is 15 amino acids long. The J segment lost 7 bases and the V segment lost 0 bases, leaving 3 bases of the junction unmatched. CDR3 DNA (partial): TGTGCCACCAGTGATTTGGGGACAGGGTTTAATGAG. This encodes CATSDLGTGFNE. The full-length CDR3 reads as CATSDLGTGFNEQFF.

To note about this clone: The read terminates 3 residues before the CDR3 end, so the remaining end is supplied by the germline J gene. V and J are TRBV5-1 and TRBJ2-2; 8 positions agree with TRBD2. CDR3 length: 16 residues. CDR1 and CDR2 from the germline V gene are SGHRS and YFSETQ. V lost 1 base, J lost 5 bases, and 7 bases stayed unmatched. Incomplete CDR3 DNA: TGCGCCAGCAGCTTGAGAGGTAGCGGGATAACCGGGGAG. Translated, it gives CASSLRGSGITGE. The full CDR3 protein reads CASSLRGSGITGELFF. The whole variable domain, filled in from reference TRBV5-1 and TRBJ2-2, reads KAGVTQTPRYLIKTRGQQVTLSCSPISGHRSVSWYQQTPGQGLQFLFEYFSETQRNKGNFPGRFSGRQFSNSRSEMNVSTLELGDSALYLCASSLRGSGITGELFFGEGSRLTVL.

Concerning this clone itself: The observed sequence ends 3 residues before the CDR3 terminus, with the missing tail filled in from the germline J gene. The chain recombines TRBV7-8 with TRBJ2-5, with 7 bases fitting TRBD2. Trimming took 3 bases from V and 2 from J; bases not matched to a gene: 12. The CDR3 is made up of 17 amino acids. Germline lookup yields CDR1 SGHVS and CDR2 FQNEAQ. The CDR3 bases that were read are TGTGCCAGCAGCTTTTCCCTCACCGGGAGGACACAAGAGACC. Translating gives CASSFSLTGRTQET. The CDR3 reads in full as CASSFSLTGRTQETQYF. Filled out from reference TRBV7-8 and TRBJ2-5, the complete variable domain reads GAGVSQSPRYKVAKRGQDVALRCDPISGHVSLFWYQQALGQGPEFLTYFQNEAQLDKSGLPSDRFFAERPEGSVSTLKIQRTQQEDSAVYLCASSFSLTGRTQETQYFGPGTRLLVL.

Concerning this clone: The read ends 3 residues before the CDR3 terminus; that terminus is restored from the germline J gene. The rearrangement links TRBV28 to TRBJ2-7; possible D gene TRBD1, 5 bases. The V end was cut by 3 bases, the J end by 3 bases, with 12 bases between. From germline, CDR1 is MDHEN and CDR2 SYDVKM. The CDR3 runs to 14 residues. CDR3 DNA, as far as it was read: TGTGCCAGCAGTTTGGACCAGGGTAACTACGAG. It encodes CASSLDQGNYE. In full, the CDR3 is CASSLDQGNYEQYF.

Worth noting for this clone: The read finishes 3 residues shy of the CDR3 end, and the germline J gene is used to complete it. J is TRBJ2-5 and V is TRBV24-1; 10 nucleotides agree with TRBD1. The J segment lost 5 bases and the V segment lost 4 bases, leaving 15 bases of the junction unmatched. The CDR3 has 18 residues. CDR1 KGHDR and CDR2 SFDVKD come from the germline V gene. CDR3 protein: CATSDRTGTGEDWETQYF. The CDR3 DNA, read in part, is TGTGCCACCAGTGACCGTACCGGGACAGGGGAGGATTGGGAGACC.

About this clone: The observed sequence ends 3 residues before the CDR3 terminus, with the missing tail filled in from the germline J gene. This rearrangement joins TRBV7-9 to TRBJ1-5; D ambiguous. This CDR3 spans 13 amino acids. From germline, CDR1 is SEHNR and CDR2 FQNEAQ (reference sequence). Trimming shortened V by 5 bases and J by 5 bases, and 10 bases separated the two germline ends. CDR3 DNA, as far as it was read: TGTGCCAGCAGCGACTCGGTAGATCAGCCC. Its protein product is CASSDSVDQP. In full, the CDR3 reads CASSDSVDQPQHF.

About this clone itself: The DNA ends 3 residues before the CDR3 does, and the rest of the CDR3 is filled in from the germline J gene. The rearrangement links TRBV7-9 to TRBJ2-7; 7 bases fit TRBD1. With 5 bases clipped from V and 0 bases from J, the junction kept 7 bases outside the gene matches. Looked up from germline, CDR1 is SEHNR and CDR2 is FQNEAQ (reference sequence). The length of the CDR3 is 15 residues. The CDR3 DNA, read in part, is TGTGCCAGCAGCCCCTTCGGACAGGCCTCCTACGAG. It is translated as CASSPFGQASYE. The complete CDR3 sequence is CASSPFGQASYEQYF.